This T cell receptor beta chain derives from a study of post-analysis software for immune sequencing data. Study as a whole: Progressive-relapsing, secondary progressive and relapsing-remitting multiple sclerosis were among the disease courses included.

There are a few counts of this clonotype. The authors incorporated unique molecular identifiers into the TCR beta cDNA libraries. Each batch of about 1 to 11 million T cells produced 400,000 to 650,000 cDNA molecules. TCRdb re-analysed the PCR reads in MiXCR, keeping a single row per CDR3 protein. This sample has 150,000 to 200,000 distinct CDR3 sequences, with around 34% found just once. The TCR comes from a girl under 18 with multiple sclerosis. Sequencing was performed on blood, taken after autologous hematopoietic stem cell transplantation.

Here the CDR3 reads CSARVSGGATDTQYF. In nucleotides, the CDR3 is TGCAGTGCTAGAGTCAGCGGGGGGGCCACAGATACGCAGTATTTT. The genes are TRBV20-1 and TRBJ2-3; the match to TRBD2 covers 10 bases. J gave up 2 bases and V 1 base, and 3 bases lay outside the gene matches. The CDR3 length is 15 residues. Germline V gene data show CDR1 as DFQATT and CDR2 as SNEGSKA (reference sequence).